Presented here are 7 T cell receptor beta chains from one specimen sequenced in a study of cytomegalovirus exposure and HLA in healthy donors. Primers included in the PCR were 60 Vbeta and 13 Jbeta primers. Libraries were prepared by immunoSEQ multiplex PCR; TCRdb keeps only in-frame clonotypes and omits some of them. The table includes tens of thousands of clones, about 60% detected once. The material sequenced was PBMCs. These receptors came from a man aged 55 to 70 in good health and CMV-seropositive.

This clone showed up just a few times. This chain connects TRBV5-4 to TRBJ1-4; tentatively, D is TRBD1 (5 bases). CDR3 size: 14 residues. V was clipped by 4 bases and J by 4 bases, with 11 bases between them. Germline CDR1 and CDR2: SGHNT and YYREEE (reference sequence). Here the CDR3 DNA reads TGTGCCAGCAGCCACGGGACTGATAATGAAAAACTGTTTTTT. Translated, it gives CASSHGTDNEKLFF.

V and J are TRBV5-8 and TRBJ2-7; 7 nucleotides line up with TRBD1. CDR3 length equals 15 residues. V lost 1 base, J lost 2 bases, and 6 bases stayed unmatched. Germline V gives CDR1 SGHTS, CDR2 YDEGEE. The CDR3 spells CASSLNRGKAYEQYF. The CDR3 DNA sequence: TGTGCCAGCAGCTTGAACAGGGGAAAGGCCTACGAGCAGTACTTC. The whole variable domain, remainder taken from reference TRBV5-8 and TRBJ2-7, is EAGVTQSPTHLIKTRGQQATLRCSPISGHTSVYWYQQALGLGLQFLLWYDEGEERNRGNFPPRFSGRQFPNYSSELNVNALELEDSALYLCASSLNRGKAYEQYFGPGTRLTVT.

The chain is built from TRBV6-5 and TRBJ2-1; TRBD1 is a possible D gene (6 bases). There are 14 residues in the CDR3. V was clipped by 4 bases and J by 2 bases, with 9 bases between them. Germline lookup yields CDR1 MNHEY and CDR2 SVGAGI. CDR3 sequence reads: CASSCRGTYNEQFF. The DNA of the CDR3 is TGTGCCAGCAGTTGCAGGGGAACCTACAATGAGCAGTTCTTC.

The chain carries TRBV27 and TRBJ2-1; unclear D gene. The CDR3 extends over 11 amino acids. Trimming left V 6 bases short and J 3 bases short, with 3 bases between. CDR1 and CDR2 (germline): MNHEY, SMNVEV (reference sequence). This CDR3 reads CASSGYNEQFF. The CDR3 DNA follows: TGTGCCAGCAGCGGCTACAATGAGCAGTTCTTC.

This clone turned up a few times. V usage is TRBV7-6 and J usage is TRBJ2-2; D is undetermined. CDR3 size: 19 residues. Germline V gene lookup returns CDR1 SGHVS and CDR2 FNYEAQ. The V end was cut by 0 bases, the J end by 0 bases, with 17 bases between. CDR3 nucleotides: TGTGCCAGCAGCTTAGCGGAATCGGTCAGGATCGCGAACACCGGGGAGCTGTTTTTT. It is translated as CASSLAESVRIANTGELFF. The full variable domain, completed using reference TRBV7-6 and TRBJ2-2, is GAGVSQSPRYKVTKRGQDVALRCDPISGHVSLYWYRQALGQGPEFLTYFNYEAQQDKSGLPNDRFSAERPEGSISTLTIQRTEQRDSAMYRCASSLAESVRIANTGELFFGEGSRLTVL.

The chain is built from TRBV10-2 and TRBJ2-1; D possibly corresponds to TRBD1 (6 bases). The germline V and J ends were trimmed by 6 bases and 9 bases, with 15 bases remaining between them. This CDR3 has 13 residues. Germline lookup yields CDR1 WSHSY and CDR2 SAAADI. CDR3 nucleotide sequence: TGCGCCAGCAGACAGACGGCAGGGGCTGAGCAGTTCTTC. As protein: CASRQTAGAEQFF.

A few counts support this clone. The chain recombines TRBV27 with TRBJ2-5, with TRBD2 matching 8 bases. The J call may be mistaken, given a closer DNA end match to TRBJ2-7. Germline V gene data show CDR1 as MNHEY and CDR2 as SMNVEV (reference sequence). The CDR3 loop spans 15 amino acids. The CDR3: CASSRPGLEGYEQYF. CDR3 bases: TGTGCCAGCAGCAGACCGGGACTAGAGGGCTACGAGCAGTACTTC.